This T cell receptor (beta chain) was obtained from a study of blood T cell repertoires in COVID-19. Germline V gene data show CDR1 as KGHSH and CDR2 as LQKENI. V was trimmed by 3 bases and J by 2 bases, leaving 13 bases between them. The CDR3 contains 16 residues. Authors' methods: Amplification of reference gene primers was used by the study to estimate nucleated cell counts. The repertoire was sequenced with immunoSEQ multiplex PCR; TCRdb's copy has only in-frame clones and lacks some. V and J calls and clone size follow that table, whereas D and trimming were derived from the DNA. The sample has roughly 140,000 clones, around 78% seen once.

Sequencing used peripheral blood. This receptor was obtained from a woman aged 60-70 years with acute or convalescent COVID-19. The chain links TRBV18 to TRBJ2-2; weak D call: TRBD2 (5 bases). The CDR3 is CASSPLAADNTGELFF. CDR3 in DNA: TGTGCCAGCTCACCTTTAGCAGCGGATAACACCGGGGAGCTGTTTTTT.